The 20 T cell receptor beta chains presented below share a single source sample, sequenced in a study of patients and donors after allogeneic stem cell transplantation (dated by TCRdb to about 2020). Libraries were prepared through RT-PCR. Sequencing instrument: NextSeq 550. The public reads were run again by TCRdb, first through fastp at Q25 and then through MiXCR, and only productive beta chains were kept. Rows with one shared CDR3 protein collapse into an entry with the most common genes and DNA. Counted in this sample were under 170,000 distinct CDR3 sequences; about a third of them appeared once. The ten largest clones add up to less than 60% of the sample. Input material: blood, either unsorted or a sorted T cell fraction (not recorded which). These receptor sequences come from a human donor who was either an allogeneic HSCT recipient or a stem cell or donor lymphocyte infusion donor (not recorded which). It is not recorded whose cells these are; they may come from a transplant donor.

The chain carries TRBV29-1 and TRBJ2-1; unclear D gene. Trimming pared 6 bases from V and 3 bases from J, leaving 18 bases between. Germline-derived CDR1 and CDR2 are SQVTM and ANQGSEA. The CDR3 totals 15 residues. CDR3 coding DNA: TGCAGCGTGCCGGACCTCAGTCCACGCTACAATGAGCAGTTCTTC. It encodes CSVPDLSPRYNEQFF.

The rearrangement uses TRBV12-3 or TRBV12-4 and TRBJ1-1; no clear D. The CDR3 length is 15 residues. The germline V and J ends were trimmed by 5 bases and 1 base, with 14 bases remaining between them. For the CDR3, the DNA is TGTGCCAGCAGTCCAAGATCGGACTGGAACACTGAAGCTTTCTTT. It yields the protein CASSPRSDWNTEAFF.

In its sample, this clonotype was seen once. V gene TRBV6-5 combines with J gene TRBJ2-7, with 7 bases fitting TRBD1. The trim removed 6 bases at V and 4 bases at J, leaving 6 bases unmatched. The germline V gene encodes CDR1 MNHEY and CDR2 SVGAGI. The CDR3 spans 13 residues. Written as DNA, the CDR3 is TGTGCCAGCAGCCGTGACAGGGATTACGAGCAGTACTTC. Its protein is CASSRDRDYEQYF.

The CDR3 sequence: CASTDYLGQTSYF. CDR3 in DNA: TGTGCCAGCACTGATTACCTCGGACAGACGTCGTACTTC. This chain joins TRBV6-2 or TRBV6-3 and TRBJ2-5; perhaps TRBD1 as D (6 bases). The CDR3 loop spans 13 amino acids. V gave up 7 bases and J gave up 13 bases, with 22 bases separating them. Germline V gene lookup returns CDR1 MNHEY and CDR2 SVGEGT.

This clonotype was found a few times. V usage is TRBV5-1 and J usage is TRBJ1-3; 8 bases agree with TRBD1. Per germline, CDR1 SGHRS and CDR2 YFSETQ. Trimming took 2 bases from V and 4 from J; bases not matched to a gene: 2. The CDR3 consists of 14 residues. CDR3 DNA: TGCGCCAGCAGCTTCGGGACAGGCGGAAACACCATATATTTT. It codes for CASSFGTGGNTIYF.

This clonotype was seen a few times. V is TRBV20-1 and J is TRBJ2-3; D ambiguous. The V gene's germline CDR1 is DFQATT and CDR2 SNEGSKA (reference sequence). The V end was cut by 0 bases, the J end by 4 bases, with 8 bases between. The CDR3 extends over 13 amino acids. Written as DNA, the CDR3 is TGCAGTGCTAGAGACCCGGGCCCAGATACGCAGTATTTT. This translates into CSARDPGPDTQYF.

This chain connects TRBV16 to TRBJ1-5; D is uncertain. Deletions cut 0 bases from V and 4 bases from J, with 10 bases between. CDR1 is KGHSY, CDR2 FQNENV, per germline. The length of the CDR3 is 15 residues. The CDR3: CASSQSAEGNQPQHF. The CDR3 nucleotides are TGTGCCAGCAGCCAATCTGCAGAGGGAAATCAGCCCCAGCATTTT. The whole variable domain, filled in from reference TRBV16 and TRBJ1-5, reads GEEVAQTPKHLVRGEGQKAKLYCAPIKGHSYVFWYQQVLKNEFKFLISFQNENVFDETGMPKERFSAKCLPNSPCSLEIQATKLEDSAVYFCASSQSAEGNQPQHFGDGTRLSIL.

This clonotype appeared a few times. J is TRBJ1-5 and V is TRBV3-1; D is uncertain. The CDR3 is 14 amino acids. V was clipped by 4 bases and J by 3 bases, with 10 bases between them. Germline CDR1 is LGHDT and CDR2 is YNNKEL (reference sequence). The CDR3 bases are TGTGCCAGCAGCCTCTCCAGGAACAATCAGCCCCAGCATTTT. This translates into CASSLSRNNQPQHF.

Details on this clonotype: A junction end diverges from the germline sequence, so it may reflect a read error. V gene TRBV5-1 combines with J gene TRBJ2-1, with D perhaps matching TRBD1 (6 bases). This CDR3 is 14 amino acids long. Germline V gene data show CDR1 as SGHRS and CDR2 as YFSETQ. The chain's CDR3 is CGSSLGALYNEQFF. The CDR3 nucleotides read TGCGGCAGCAGCTTGGGGGCCCTCTACAATGAGCAGTTCTTC.

This clonotype came up a few times. The rearrangement joins TRBV5-1 to TRBJ2-3; no reliable D call. Trimming stripped 4 bases from V and 0 bases from J, with 12 bases between. Germline V gives CDR1 SGHRS, CDR2 YFSETQ. The CDR3 loop spans 15 amino acids. The CDR3 bases are TGCGCCAGCAGCGGTCGTTGGGAAAGCACAGATACGCAGTATTTT. It is translated as CASSGRWESTDTQYF.

This clonotype was observed a handful of times. This sequence joins TRBV20-1 and TRBJ2-2; TRBD2 agrees at 10 bases. The CDR3 sequence is 14 residues long. V lost 6 bases, J lost 1 base, and 2 bases stayed unmatched. Looked up from germline, CDR1 is DFQATT and CDR2 is SNEGSKA (reference sequence). CDR3 bases: TGCAGTGCCTGGACTAGCGGGAACACCGGGGAGCTGTTTTTT. Amino acids: CSAWTSGNTGELFF.

The J gene is TRBJ1-2, the V gene TRBV4-2, with D hard to call. Per the germline V gene, CDR1 is LGHNA and CDR2 is YNFKEQ. This CDR3 is 14 amino acids long. Trimming removed 3 bases from V and 1 base from J, with 9 bases in between. CDR3 sequence: CASSQDGVNYGYTF. The CDR3 region has the DNA TGTGCCAGCAGCCAGGACGGGGTTAACTATGGCTACACCTTC.

The genes are TRBV7-9 and TRBJ1-1; D is undetermined. This CDR3 is 13 amino acids long. Looked up from germline, CDR1 is SEHNR and CDR2 is FQNEAQ (reference sequence). The V gene lost 3 bases and the J gene lost 11 bases, with 16 bases spanning the gap. The CDR3 sequence: CASSLYQAGGAFF. As DNA, the CDR3 is TGTGCCAGCAGCTTGTATCAGGCTGGTGGGGCTTTCTTT.

In this sample, this clonotype turned up a few times. The CDR3 DNA sequence: TGTGCCAGCAGTGTTCGGACAACTAGCACAGATACGCAGTATTTT. Residues: CASSVRTTSTDTQYF. This chain uses TRBV25-1 with TRBJ2-3; possibly TRBD1 for D (5 bases). CDR1 is MGHDK, CDR2 SYGVNS, per germline. The CDR3 consists of 15 residues. V was shortened by 4 bases and J by 0 bases, with 11 bases between the two germline ends.

The J gene is TRBJ1-4, the V gene TRBV29-1, with D tentatively TRBD1 (6 bases). Trimming pared 6 bases from V and 4 bases from J, leaving 12 bases between. This CDR3 is 13 amino acids long. Germline V lookup: CDR1 SQVTM, CDR2 ANQGSEA. CDR3 coding DNA: TGCAGCGTGTGGGACATAAGTAATGAAAAACTGTTTTTT. This gives the protein CSVWDISNEKLFF.

This clonotype was observed a single time. The V gene is TRBV18, the J gene TRBJ2-7, with TRBD1 identical over 7 bases. This CDR3 is 14 amino acids long. In germline, CDR1 is KGHSH, CDR2 LQKENI. The trim removed 3 bases at V and 3 bases at J, leaving 5 bases unmatched. The CDR3 DNA reads as TGTGCCAGCTCACCCACCGGGACAGACTACGAGCAGTACTTC. It encodes CASSPTGTDYEQYF.

This clonotype was recorded a few times. This rearrangement joins TRBV6-2 or TRBV6-3 to TRBJ2-3; 8 nucleotides line up with TRBD1. Germline loops: CDR1 MNHEY, CDR2 SVGEGT. The CDR3 totals 14 residues. The CDR3 sequence: CATVFQGATDTQYF. Written as DNA, the CDR3 is TGTGCAACAGTATTCCAGGGGGCGACAGATACGCAGTATTTT.

Only a few counts were recorded for this clonotype. The V call is TRBV15, the J call TRBJ2-7; tentative D call: TRBD1 (5 bases). The CDR3 consists of 14 residues. The V gene's germline CDR1 is LNHNV and CDR2 YYDKDF (reference sequence). V lost 0 bases to trimming and J lost 3 bases, with 9 bases between them. DNA for the CDR3: TGTGCCACCAGCAGAGAGGGGCTCAACTACGAGCAGTACTTC. Residues: CATSREGLNYEQYF.

This clonotype was picked up a small number of times. The chain links TRBV7-9 to TRBJ1-1, with D maybe TRBD1 (6 bases). The V end was cut by 3 bases, the J end by 6 bases, with 14 bases between. This CDR3 has 14 residues. Germline V gene data show CDR1 as SEHNR and CDR2 as FQNEAQ (reference sequence). The CDR3 nucleotides read TGTGCCAGCAGCTTTGGGGGCGCGGGGGCTGAAGCTTTCTTT. The encoded protein is CASSFGGAGAEAFF.

The chain carries TRBV3-1 and TRBJ2-2; D is uncertain. Germline loops: CDR1 LGHDT, CDR2 YNNKEL (reference sequence). Trimming left V 3 bases short and J 1 base short, with 3 bases between. The CDR3 has 13 amino acids. The CDR3, as DNA: TGTGCCAGCAGCCACTGGAACACCGGGGAGCTGTTTTTT. Translated: CASSHWNTGELFF. Complete variable domain (other parts from reference TRBV3-1 and TRBJ2-2): DTAVSQTPKYLVTQMGNDKSIKCEQNLGHDTMYWYKQDSKKFLKIMFSYNNKELIINETVPNRFSPKSPDKAHLNLHINSLELGDSAVYFCASSHWNTGELFFGEGSRLTVL.